The 4 T cell receptor beta chains reported below all come from one sample, sequenced in a study of blood T cell repertoires in COVID-19. Data came from immunoSEQ multiplex PCR; TCRdb stores just in-frame clones and leaves some out. The table lists around 260,000 clones, around 84% of them singletons, with less than 5% in the top ten. The specimen was peripheral blood. All receptors come from a man aged 55 to 70 with acute or convalescent COVID-19.

The chain joins TRBV5-4 to TRBJ2-7, with D possibly matching TRBD1 (5 bases). With 4 bases removed from V and 4 bases from J, the gap between germline ends came to 18 bases. The germline V gene encodes CDR1 SGHNT and CDR2 YYREEE (reference sequence). This CDR3 comprises 15 residues. CDR3 sequence: CASSPSTDNEYEQYF. The DNA for the CDR3 is TGTGCCAGCAGCCCGTCGACAGATAATGAGTACGAGCAGTACTTC.

The V and J genes are TRBV19 and TRBJ1-1; a possible D gene is TRBD1 (6 bases). Germline CDR1 and CDR2: LNHDA and SQIVND (reference sequence). This CDR3 comprises 14 residues. Trimming removed 3 bases at V and 7 bases at J, with 15 bases between. CDR3 amino acids: CASSISHRVIEAFF. CDR3 sequence (DNA): TGTGCCAGTAGTATCTCCCACAGGGTGATTGAAGCTTTCTTT.

This chain uses TRBV28 with TRBJ2-3; TRBD2 might be the D (5 bases). V was shortened by 6 bases and J by 2 bases, with 15 bases between the two germline ends. The CDR3 totals 15 residues. CDR1 is MDHEN and CDR2 is SYDVKM in the germline V gene. The CDR3 DNA sequence: TGTGCCAGCAGACTAGGTTACAGTCCCACAGATACGCAGTATTTT. Translated, it gives CASRLGYSPTDTQYF.

The chain carries TRBV2 and TRBJ1-3, with D unclear. V was shortened by 3 bases and J by 0 bases, with 3 bases between the two germline ends. Germline assignment: CDR1 SNHLY and CDR2 FYNNEI. The CDR3 has 13 amino acids. CDR3 in DNA: TGTGCCAGCAGTGAGTACTCTGGAAACACCATATATTTT. Protein: CASSEYSGNTIYF.